This T cell receptor (beta chain) stems from a study of CD8+ T cells in alopecia areata. Background on the study: Treated individuals took tofacitinib by mouth, 5 to 10 mg twice daily.

Trimming took off 2 bases at V and 5 bases at J, with 9 bases between the two ends. The CDR3 contains 13 residues. CDR1 and CDR2 (germline): MNHEY, SMNVEV (reference sequence). This clone occurred a few times. Sample treatment: oral pan-JAK inhibitor, 5-10 mg twice daily. Following extraction, RNA underwent reverse transcription to cDNA, which served as the sequencing template. Here immunoSEQ multiplex PCR was the method, and the copy in TCRdb shows in-frame clones only, minus some. The sample contains approximately 280,000 clones, roughly 60% of which appear only once. The origin of this receptor is a human donor with alopecia areata. The V gene is TRBV27, the J gene TRBJ2-5; no firm D call. Sequenced here: CD4+ T cells sorted from blood, sampled at week 24, from a patient treated with tofacitinib. CDR3 nucleotide sequence: TGTGCCAGCAGTTTAGTGGCTGAGGAGACCCAGTACTTC. Its translation: CASSLVAEETQYF.